The 5 T cell receptor beta chains reported below all come from one sample, sequenced in a study of T-cell reconstitution after alpha-beta-depleted transplantation in children (dated by TCRdb to 2016 to 2017). Receptor amplification or capture employed PCR. The listed sequencing device is Illumina HiSeq 2500. TCR library preparation used molecular barcoding, with unique molecular identifiers applied to normalize quantification of the TCRbeta repertoire. The public reads were run again by TCRdb, first through fastp at Q25 and then through MiXCR, and only productive beta chains were kept. For every CDR3 protein sequence, its rows merge into one entry that carries the most common genes and DNA. This sample is represented by 700,000 to 850,000 distinct CDR3 sequences; 16% of them were singletons. The ten top clones hold about 4.6% of the sample. The meaning of the sample's treatment or condition label: allogeneic hematopoietic cell transplantation with graft depleted of TCRalphabeta T cells and CD19 B cells.

Sequencing used PBMCs, mostly from graft donor cells, obtained 360 days after TCRalphabeta/CD19-depleted stem cell transplant. These receptors came from a male patient aged 10-17 years who had a stem cell transplant for acute lymphoblastic leukemia, so the T cells may come from the graft donor.

V usage is TRBV7-9 and J usage is TRBJ2-7; D call uncertain. The CDR3 spans 14 residues. The V gene lost 2 bases and the J gene lost 3 bases, with 11 bases spanning the gap. Germline V gives CDR1 SEHNR, CDR2 FQNEAQ (reference sequence). In nucleotides, the CDR3 is TGTGCCAGCAGCTTAATCGCCGGTATCTACGAGCAGTACTTC. Protein sequence: CASSLIAGIYEQYF.

This clonotype has just a few counts. The rearrangement uses TRBV5-6 and TRBJ1-6; D ambiguous. The V and J ends lost 4 bases and 5 bases respectively, with 10 bases between them. Germline V gene lookup returns CDR1 SGHDT and CDR2 YYEEEE. This CDR3 contains 14 residues. CDR3 amino acids: CASSPGENNSPLHF. Here the CDR3 DNA reads TGTGCCAGCAGCCCGGGAGAGAATAATTCACCCCTCCACTTT.

The V and J genes are TRBV29-1 and TRBJ1-2, with 7 bases lining up with TRBD1. This CDR3 is built from 14 residues. V lost 2 bases, J lost 3 bases, and 6 bases stayed unmatched. The germline V gene has CDR1 SQVTM and CDR2 ANQGSEA. CDR3 in DNA: TGCAGCGTTGAATCGGACAGGAGTTACTATGGCTACACCTTC. Amino acid sequence: CSVESDRSYYGYTF.

This clonotype was picked up a small number of times. The V and J genes are TRBV5-1 and TRBJ1-4; D not certain. The CDR3 has 15 residues. The ends were cut back, 0 bases at V and 8 bases at J, with 14 bases in the middle. CDR1 is SGHRS, CDR2 YFSETQ, per germline. CDR3 sequence reads: CASSLARARREKLFF. The CDR3 DNA reads as TGCGCCAGCAGCTTGGCTAGGGCGCGCCGGGAAAAACTGTTTTTT.

This chain uses TRBV5-1 with TRBJ2-1; D is perhaps TRBD1 (5 bases). The germline CDR1 and CDR2 sequences are SGHRS and YFSETQ. V lost 1 base, J lost 3 bases, and 14 bases lay in between. The CDR3 loop spans 16 amino acids. CDR3 coding DNA: TGCGCCAGCAGCTTGAGGGATGGGGCCCGCTACAATGAGCAGTTCTTC. Protein: CASSLRDGARYNEQFF.